This T cell receptor beta chain came from a study of response to subunit inactivated influenza vaccine. Study conclusions and caveats: A suggestion made by the authors is that each seasonal influenza vaccination recruits few new T cells.

This clonotype turned up a few times. The target antigen is unknown. MiXCR, applied by TCRdb to the RT-PCR reads, yields one record per CDR3 protein. The sample includes over 650,000 distinct CDR3 sequences, around 20% of them seen just once. The sequenced sample was PBMCs from blood, obtained 5 days after vaccination. The receptor comes from a man aged 50-59 years who received an inactivated influenza vaccine.

The DNA for the CDR3 is TGCAGCGTTGTTCAGGTAGTATACAATGAGCAGTTCTTC. Its translation is CSVVQVVYNEQFF. The chain has TRBV29-1 and TRBJ2-1; D call uncertain. V was clipped by 4 bases and J by 4 bases, with 11 bases between them. Per germline, CDR1 SQVTM and CDR2 ANQGSEA. CDR3 size: 13 residues.